Listed below are T cell receptor beta chains from one sample, sequenced in a study of radiotherapy plus CTLA-4 blockade in lung cancer. This table comes from immunoSEQ multiplex PCR, and its TCRdb copy is limited to in-frame clones, with some not included. This sample has 70,000 to 85,000 clones, with just under 75% found just once. The sequencing used peripheral blood, collected from a patient treated with radiotherapy plus ipilimumab. The receptors derive from a human donor with non-small cell lung cancer whose response to radiotherapy plus ipilimumab could not be evaluated. The CDR3 runs from the conserved cysteine through the conserved F or W. The order of the fields is V gene, D gene, J gene, clone size, CDR3 protein, CDR3 DNA. A D gene is named only where the DNA matches it firmly. The size field is filled for only some rows; it gives once, few, many or a size class.

TRBV5-1,TRBD2,TRBJ2-5,once,CASSARRTSGEETQYF,TGCGCCAGCAGCGCCCGCCGGACTAGCGGGGAGGAGACCCAGTACTTC
TRBV7-2,.,TRBJ2-7,once,CASSFTPPQVFEQYF,TGTGCCAGCAGCTTTACTCCACCCCAAGTATTCGAGCAGTACTTC
TRBV5-1,.,TRBJ2-2,.,CASSLVSQNTGELFF,TGCGCCAGCAGCTTGGTGTCACAGAACACCGGGGAGCTGTTTTTT
TRBV19,TRBD1,TRBJ2-3,.,CASSWTGEGTDTQYF,TGTGCCAGTAGCTGGACAGGGGAAGGCACAGATACGCAGTATTTT
TRBV9,.,TRBJ2-1,.,CASSVTRRAYNEQFF,TGTGCCAGCAGCGTAACTCGGAGGGCCTACAATGAGCAGTTCTTC
TRBV7-2,.,TRBJ2-7,few,CASSLGAGAGGGEQYF,TGTGCCAGCAGCTTAGGGGCGGGGGCAGGGGGCGGAGAGCAGTACTTC
TRBV5-1,TRBD1,TRBJ2-3,.,CASSLRPPDRVEADTQYF,TGCGCCAGCAGCCTGAGACCTCCGGACAGGGTCGAAGCAGATACGCAGTATTTT
TRBV19,TRBD2,TRBJ2-1,.,CASTSGGAVNEQFF,TGTGCCAGTACCAGCGGGGGGGCCGTAAATGAGCAGTTCTTC
TRBV12-2,.,TRBJ1-1,.,CASRITGNTEAFF,TGTGCAAGTCGCATCACAGGGAACACTGAAGCTTTCTTT
TRBV4-1,TRBD1,TRBJ2-2,.,CASSQHPGGTGELFF,TGCGCCAGCAGCCAACATCCAGGGGGCACCGGGGAGCTGTTTTTT
TRBV28,TRBD1,TRBJ1-5,few,CASTGTGVNQPQHF,TGTGCTTCTACCGGGACAGGGGTAAATCAGCCCCAGCATTTT
TRBV6-1,.,TRBJ1-1,.,CASSENRLNTEAFF,TGTGCCAGCAGTGAGAACAGGCTAAACACTGAAGCTTTCTTT
TRBV19,.,TRBJ1-2,.,CASSISRRVDYGYTF,TGTGCCAGTAGTATTAGTCGGCGGGTAGATTATGGCTACACCTTC
TRBV7-2,TRBD2,TRBJ2-3,.,CASSSSGASTDTQYF,TGTGCCAGCAGCAGTAGCGGGGCTAGCACAGATACGCAGTATTTT
TRBV19,.,TRBJ2-3,.,CASSIKFETQYF,TGTGCCAGTAGTATCAAGTTCGAGACGCAGTATTTT
TRBV15,TRBD1,TRBJ2-7,.,CATSRGGQGEYRSSYEQYF,TGTGCCACCAGCAGAGGAGGACAGGGTGAATACAGGAGCTCCTACGAGCAGTACTTC
TRBV27,.,TRBJ2-3,.,CASSLDTGTDTQYF,TGTGCCAGCAGTTTAGATACCGGGACAGATACGCAGTATTTT
TRBV5-6,.,TRBJ2-2,.,CASSLGQGYTGELFF,TGTGCCAGCAGCTTGGGTCAGGGATACACCGGGGAGCTGTTTTTT
TRBV18,.,TRBJ1-1,few,CASSPVTGWTEAFF,TGTGCCAGCTCACCGGTCACAGGTTGGACTGAAGCTTTCTTT
TRBV19,.,TRBJ2-7,.,CASSKDGGNSYEQYF,TGTGCCAGTAGTAAGGACGGAGGGAATTCCTACGAGCAGTACTTC
TRBV11-2,TRBD1,TRBJ2-2,.,CASSLGSRGSTGELFF,TGTGCCAGCAGCTTAGGTTCCAGGGGGAGTACCGGGGAGCTGTTTTTT
TRBV11-2,.,TRBJ2-1,.,CASSSLEALNEQFF,TGTGCCAGCAGCTCCTTAGAAGCCCTCAATGAGCAGTTCTTC
TRBV7-9,TRBD1,TRBJ1-1,.,CASSHRTGNLNTEAFF,TGCGCCAGCAGCCATCGGACAGGGAATTTGAACACTGAAGCTTTCTTT
TRBV19,.,TRBJ1-2,.,CASSIQKTYGYTF,TGTGCCAGTAGTATCCAGAAGACTTATGGCTACACCTTC
TRBV5-1,.,TRBJ2-3,.,CASSLVQDWYTDTQYF,TGCGCCAGCAGCTTGGTCCAGGATTGGTACACAGATACGCAGTATTTT
TRBV6-5,.,TRBJ2-7,.,CASSYSDTSYEQYF,TGTGCCAGCAGTTACTCGGACACCTCCTACGAGCAGTACTTC
TRBV19,TRBD2,TRBJ2-7,.,CASRGLADASYEQYF,TGTGCCAGTAGGGGACTAGCGGACGCCTCCTACGAGCAGTACTTC